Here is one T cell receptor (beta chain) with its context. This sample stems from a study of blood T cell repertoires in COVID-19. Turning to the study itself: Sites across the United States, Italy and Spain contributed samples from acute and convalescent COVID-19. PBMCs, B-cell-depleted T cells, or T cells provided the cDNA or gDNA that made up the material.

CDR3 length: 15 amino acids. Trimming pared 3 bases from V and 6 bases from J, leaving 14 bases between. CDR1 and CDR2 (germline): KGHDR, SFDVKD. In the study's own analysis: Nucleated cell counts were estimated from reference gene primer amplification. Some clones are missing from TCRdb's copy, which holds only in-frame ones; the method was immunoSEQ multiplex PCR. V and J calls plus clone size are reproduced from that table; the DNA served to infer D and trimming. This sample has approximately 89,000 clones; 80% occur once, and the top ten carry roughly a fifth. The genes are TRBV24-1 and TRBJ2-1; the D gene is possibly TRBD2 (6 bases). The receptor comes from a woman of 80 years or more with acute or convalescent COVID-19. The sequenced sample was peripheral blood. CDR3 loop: CATSDHGTASNEQFF. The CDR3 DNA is TGTGCCACCAGTGATCACGGGACTGCCTCCAATGAGCAGTTCTTC.